The following is a T cell receptor beta chain sequence with its context. The antigen remains unidentified. This entry belongs to a study of shared clonotypes between healthy human individuals. Points from the study as a whole: In the sorted subsets, rarefaction showed sequencing was incomplete despite large depth.

Participating donors were healthy, HIV-negative adults free of recent acute infections or vaccinations. The protocol was immunoSEQ multiplex PCR, while the TCRdb copy is restricted to in-frame clones and leaves out a portion. Counted here are over 850,000 clones, around three quarters occurring once; the ten biggest clones make up roughly 0.61%. Germline CDR1 reads MGHDK; CDR2 reads SYGVNS. The CDR3 totals 15 residues. V gave up 6 bases and J gave up 10 bases, with 22 bases separating them. The chain recombines TRBV25-1 with TRBJ2-1, with TRBD2 as a possible D gene (6 bases). The sample consisted of memory CD4+ T cells from PBMCs. Subset reported: CD45RA-negative fraction. This TCR derives from a young man in good health. Some clones in this sample may be carry-over from other donors' samples. CDR3 DNA sequence: TGTGCCAGCAGCCCCCAGCGGGTGATCCTATCCGAGCAGTTCTTC. Amino acids: CASSPQRVILSEQFF.